Sequencing of this T cell receptor beta chain was carried out in a study of blood T cells in healthy people across ages. This clonotype was observed a few times. V gave up 1 base and J gave up 5 bases, with 11 bases separating them. Germline CDR1 reads MNHNS; CDR2 reads SASEGT. The CDR3 has 15 amino acids. A sample-barcoded 5' primer and a J-beta primer mix were used in a second PCR of roughly 6 to 11 cycles. TCRdb redid the calling of the 5' RACE reads with MiXCR, one entry per CDR3 protein. The sample shows 1.5 million to 2 million distinct CDR3 sequences, roughly 27% of them seen only once. The chain couples TRBV6-1 to TRBJ1-4; tentatively, D is TRBD1 (6 bases). The source of this sequence is a woman younger than 45 in good health. Sequenced: blood. The chain's CDR3 is CASSEDRARNEKLFF. CDR3 sequence (DNA): TGTGCCAGCAGTGAAGACAGGGCCCGCAATGAAAAACTGTTTTTT.